The present TCR beta chain was sequenced within a study of blood T cell repertoires in COVID-19. Produced via immunoSEQ multiplex PCR; TCRdb's table is partial and in-frame only. Of 100,000 to 150,000 clones listed, 85% to 90% are singletons. The sequenced sample consisted of peripheral blood. The receptor's source is a woman aged 80 or older with acute or convalescent COVID-19.

CDR3 coding DNA: TGTGCCAGCAGTCCCCATGCCAGGGGAGTAGGGGATACGCAGTATTTT. Translating it yields CASSPHARGVGDTQYF. The rearrangement uses TRBV28 and TRBJ2-3; D perhaps matches TRBD1 (6 bases). The CDR3 is 16 amino acids. Between the trimmed V and J ends, which lost 5 bases and 6 bases, there was a span of 21 bases. Germline V gives CDR1 MDHEN, CDR2 SYDVKM. Variable domain in full (rest from reference TRBV28 and TRBJ2-3): DVKVTQSSRYLVKRTGEKVFLECVQDMDHENMFWYRQDPGLGLRLIYFSYDVKMKEKGDIPEGYSVSREKKERFSLILESASTNQTSMYLCASSPHARGVGDTQYFGPGTRLTVL.